The rows below give T cell receptor beta chains drawn from one sample of a study of CD8 T cells in Susac syndrome. One entry per CDR3 protein results from TCRdb running MiXCR on the immunoSEQ multiplex PCR reads. The repertoire holds under 20,000 distinct CDR3 sequences, with roughly 96% as singletons. The material sequenced was CD8+ T cells from PBMCs. The source of these receptors is a human donor in good health. Both conserved end residues are part of each CDR3. A D gene is named only where the DNA matches it firmly. Clone size is shown for a subset of rows, as once, few, many or a class of expanded clone.

v_gene	abundance	j_gene	d_gene	len	CDR3aa	CDR3nt
TRBV19	-	TRBJ1-1	-	13	CASSIGVNTEAFF	TGTGCCAGTAGTATTGGTGTGAACACTGAAGCTTTCTTT
TRBV2	-	TRBJ2-1	-	16	CASRGWGGHSYNEQFF	TGTGCCAGCAGGGGGTGGGGCGGACATTCCTACAATGAGCAGTTCTTC
TRBV9	-	TRBJ2-2	-	15	CASSVAAVATGELFF	TGTGCCAGCAGCGTAGCGGCTGTTGCTACCGGGGAGCTGTTTTTT
TRBV6-2/TRBV6-3	-	TRBJ2-5	-	13	CASSYSSIETQYF	TGTGCCAGCAGTTACTCGTCTATTGAGACCCAGTACTTC
TRBV3-1	-	TRBJ1-5	-	15	CASSPSGGSNQPQHF	TGTGCCAGCAGCCCTTCGGGGGGTAGCAATCAGCCCCAGCATTTT
TRBV2	-	TRBJ1-2	TRBD1	15	CASRPGQGVGYGYTF	TGTGCCAGCAGACCGGGACAGGGAGTAGGCTATGGCTACACCTTC
TRBV7-9	-	TRBJ2-7	TRBD1	16	CASSLAPGTGGNEQYF	TGTGCCAGCAGCTTAGCCCCCGGGACAGGGGGTAACGAGCAGTACTTC
TRBV6-5	-	TRBJ1-2	-	14	CASSYGEGNYGYTF	TGTGCCAGCAGTTACGGCGAGGGAAACTATGGCTACACCTTC
TRBV5-1	-	TRBJ1-1	-	16	CASSLVSGAPETEAFF	TGCGCCAGCAGCTTGGTATCAGGGGCGCCGGAGACTGAAGCTTTCTTT
TRBV4-2	-	TRBJ1-1	-	16	CASSPIVGEGGTEAFF	TGTGCCAGCAGCCCAATCGTGGGAGAAGGTGGCACTGAAGCTTTCTTT
TRBV25-1	-	TRBJ2-7	-	14	CASSGGFGGNEQYF	TGTGCCAGCAGCGGAGGGTTTGGGGGTAACGAGCAGTACTTC
TRBV12-3/TRBV12-4	-	TRBJ2-3	TRBD2	15	CASSRTRVETDTQYF	TGTGCCAGCAGTAGGACTAGGGTGGAAACAGATACGCAGTATTTT
TRBV7-9	-	TRBJ1-4	-	14	CASSLGGTNEKLFF	TGTGCCAGCAGCTTAGGTGGAACTAATGAAAAACTGTTTTTT
TRBV18	-	TRBJ2-3	TRBD1	16	CASSPTPGQGADTQYF	TGTGCCAGCTCACCCACTCCGGGACAGGGGGCAGATACGCAGTATTTT
TRBV6-2/TRBV6-3	-	TRBJ2-3	TRBD2	17	CASQLAGGPLSADTQYF	TGTGCCAGCCAGTTAGCGGGAGGGCCTTTATCCGCGGATACGCAGTATTTT
TRBV29-1	-	TRBJ1-2	-	11	CSVFQEYGYTF	TGCAGCGTTTTTCAGGAGTATGGCTACACCTTC
TRBV12-3/TRBV12-4	once	TRBJ2-2	TRBD2	15	CASSPTSGSFGELFF	TGTGCCAGCAGCCCGACTAGCGGGAGTTTCGGGGAGCTGTTTTTT
TRBV6-2/TRBV6-3	-	TRBJ2-1	-	15	CASSYPRSSYNEQFF	TGTGCCAGCAGTTACCCAAGGAGCTCCTACAATGAGCAGTTCTTC
TRBV14	-	TRBJ2-7	-	12	CASSQGFGEQYF	TGTGCCAGCAGCCAAGGATTCGGCGAGCAGTACTTC
TRBV6-5	-	TRBJ1-1	-	15	CASSYSGGLNTEAFF	TGTGCCAGCAGTTACTCGGGGGGCTTGAACACTGAAGCTTTCTTT
TRBV7-9	once	TRBJ2-1	TRBD2	13	CASHASGGNEQFF	TGTGCCAGCCACGCTAGCGGGGGGAATGAGCAGTTCTTC
TRBV7-9	-	TRBJ2-1	-	15	CASSLWSGAYNEQFF	TGTGCCAGCAGCTTGTGGAGCGGTGCCTACAATGAGCAGTTCTTC
TRBV28	-	TRBJ2-3	-	16	CASSFWDWEWADTQYF	TGTGCCAGCAGTTTTTGGGACTGGGAGTGGGCAGATACGCAGTATTTT
TRBV29-1	-	TRBJ2-1	TRBD2	16	CSVEDQPSGSYNEQFF	TGCAGCGTTGAAGATCAGCCTAGCGGAAGCTACAATGAGCAGTTCTTC
TRBV7-9	-	TRBJ2-5	-	14	CASSPRPSAETQYF	TGTGCCAGCAGCCCTCGGCCCTCGGCGGAGACCCAGTACTTC
TRBV7-3	-	TRBJ2-7	-	12	CASSAEGGEQYF	TGTGCCAGCAGCGCCGAAGGTGGCGAGCAGTACTTC
TRBV9	-	TRBJ2-5	TRBD2	16	CASSVALAGGGETQYF	TGTGCCAGCAGCGTAGCACTAGCGGGAGGAGGAGAGACCCAGTACTTC
TRBV7-9	-	TRBJ1-5	-	15	CASSAGTIDNQPQHF	TGTGCCAGCAGCGCCGGGACAATAGACAATCAGCCCCAGCATTTT
TRBV27	-	TRBJ2-7	-	13	CASSWEGGDEQYF	TGTGCCAGCAGTTGGGAGGGGGGTGACGAGCAGTACTTC
TRBV24-1	-	TRBJ2-2	-	17	CATSDRGAVGDTGELFF	TGTGCCACCAGTGATCGAGGGGCCGTTGGGGACACCGGGGAGCTGTTTTTT
TRBV12-2	-	TRBJ2-7	-	19	CASRLAGEGKAGGLDEQYF	TGTGCAAGTCGCTTAGCGGGGGAAGGGAAGGCGGGAGGTCTCGACGAGCAGTACTTC
TRBV24-1	-	TRBJ2-1	-	14	CATSDRRYYNEQFF	TGTGCCACCAGTGATCGGAGATACTACAATGAGCAGTTCTTC
TRBV5-1	-	TRBJ2-3	-	15	CASSLGDGLTDTQYF	TGCGCCAGCAGCTTGGGGGACGGCCTCACAGATACGCAGTATTTT
TRBV11-2	-	TRBJ2-1	-	12	CASSLGGKEQFF	TGTGCCAGCAGCTTGGGAGGAAAGGAGCAGTTCTTC
TRBV28	once	TRBJ1-2	TRBD1	16	CASSIITTGADWGYTF	TGTGCCAGCAGTATCATTACGACAGGGGCGGATTGGGGCTACACCTTC
TRBV29-1	-	TRBJ2-5	TRBD1	13	CSVVDRVGETQYF	TGCAGCGTCGTCGACAGGGTGGGGGAGACCCAGTACTTC
TRBV15	-	TRBJ2-1	TRBD2	18	CATSRDRIGRVLYNEQFF	TGTGCCACCAGCAGAGATCGGATCGGGAGGGTTCTTTACAATGAGCAGTTCTTC
TRBV10-2	-	TRBJ2-1	TRBD2	19	CASSERLAETALSHNEQFF	TGCGCCAGCAGTGAACGACTAGCGGAAACCGCCCTCTCCCACAATGAGCAGTTCTTC
TRBV29-1	-	TRBJ2-1	TRBD2	10	CSVEAGVQFF	TGCAGCGTTGAGGCGGGAGTCCAGTTCTTC
TRBV4-2	-	TRBJ2-1	-	14	CATSERVSGNEQFF	TGTGCCACCTCCGAGCGGGTCTCGGGCAATGAGCAGTTCTTC
TRBV4-2	once	TRBJ2-7	TRBD2	14	CASSTGLAEYEQYF	TGTGCCAGCAGCACGGGACTAGCGGAATACGAGCAGTACTTC
TRBV6-6	-	TRBJ2-5	-	15	CASSDFVQVQETQYF	TGTGCCAGCAGTGATTTCGTACAGGTCCAAGAGACCCAGTACTTC
TRBV7-9	-	TRBJ1-5	-	14	CASSLGGGNQPQHF	TGTGCCAGCAGCTTAGGGGGAGGCAATCAGCCCCAGCATTTT
TRBV23-1	-	TRBJ1-2	-	16	CASSQARSLADYGYTF	TGCGCCAGCAGTCAAGCGAGGAGTTTAGCGGACTATGGCTACACCTTC
TRBV5-4	-	TRBJ2-7	TRBD1	13	CASSWDRSYEQYF	TGTGCCAGCAGCTGGGACAGGTCCTACGAGCAGTACTTC
TRBV28	-	TRBJ2-3	-	15	CASSLPQDRGDTQYF	TGTGCCAGCAGCCTACCCCAGGACCGAGGAGATACGCAGTATTTT
TRBV4-3	-	TRBJ2-1	-	15	CASSPYVSSYNEQFF	TGCGCCAGCAGCCCTTATGTCTCCTCCTACAATGAGCAGTTCTTC
TRBV27	-	TRBJ2-7	-	13	CASSRIWGGEQYF	TGTGCCAGCAGTCGAATTTGGGGTGGTGAGCAGTACTTC
TRBV7-2	once	TRBJ2-5	-	15	CASSRDIGAVETQYF	TGTGCCAGCAGCAGGGACATCGGCGCGGTGGAGACCCAGTACTTC
TRBV7-9	-	TRBJ2-7	-	13	CASSIGLELEQYF	TGTGCCAGCAGCATAGGACTTGAACTCGAGCAGTACTTC
TRBV2	-	TRBJ2-5	TRBD1	14	CASSPGQEVETQYF	TGTGCCAGCAGTCCTGGACAGGAGGTAGAGACCCAGTACTTC